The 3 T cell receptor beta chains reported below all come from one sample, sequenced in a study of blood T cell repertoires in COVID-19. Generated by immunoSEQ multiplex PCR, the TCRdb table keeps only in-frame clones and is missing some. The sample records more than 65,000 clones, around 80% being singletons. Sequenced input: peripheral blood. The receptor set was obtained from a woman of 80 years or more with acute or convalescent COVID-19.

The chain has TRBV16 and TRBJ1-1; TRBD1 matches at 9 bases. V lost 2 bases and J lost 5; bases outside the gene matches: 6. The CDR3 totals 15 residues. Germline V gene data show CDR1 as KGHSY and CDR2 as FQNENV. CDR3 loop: CASSQVKGQGTEAFF. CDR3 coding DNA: TGTGCCAGCAGCCAAGTAAAGGGACAGGGAACTGAAGCTTTCTTT.

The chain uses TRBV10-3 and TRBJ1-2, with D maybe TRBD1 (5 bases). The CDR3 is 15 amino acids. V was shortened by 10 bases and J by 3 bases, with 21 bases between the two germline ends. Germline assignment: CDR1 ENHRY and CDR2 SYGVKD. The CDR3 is CATQVDSYPDYGYTF. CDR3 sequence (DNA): TGTGCCACCCAAGTAGACAGCTACCCAGACTATGGCTACACCTTC.

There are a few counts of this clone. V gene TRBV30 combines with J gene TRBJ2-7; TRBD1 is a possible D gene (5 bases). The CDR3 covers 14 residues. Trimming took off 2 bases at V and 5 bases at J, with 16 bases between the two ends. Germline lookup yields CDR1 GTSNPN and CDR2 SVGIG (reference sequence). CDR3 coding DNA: TGTGCCTGGAGTTCACGGGTTCTCAGGGACGAGCAGTACTTC. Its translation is CAWSSRVLRDEQYF.